A single sample is the source of the 5 T cell receptor beta chains below, sequenced in a study of blood T cell repertoires in COVID-19. This table comes from immunoSEQ multiplex PCR, and its TCRdb copy is limited to in-frame clones, with some not included. The sample records roughly 290,000 clones, approximately 83% being singletons. The specimen was peripheral blood. The receptors were sampled from a person aged 65 to 85 with COVID-19, enrolled during active disease.

CDR3 loop: CASSFAAGKETQYF. CDR3 nucleotide sequence: TGCGCCAGCAGCTTTGCAGCGGGGAAAGAGACCCAGTACTTC. The rearrangement links TRBV5-1 to TRBJ2-5, with 7 bases lining up with TRBD2. V shed 2 bases and J 3 bases; nucleotides not matched to a gene: 4. The CDR3 has 14 amino acids. Germline V gives CDR1 SGHRS, CDR2 YFSETQ.

This chain links TRBV5-5 with TRBJ1-6, with a weak D call TRBD1 (6 bases). Germline CDR1 SGHKS, CDR2 YYEKEE (reference sequence). The CDR3 covers 13 residues. With 5 bases removed from V and 10 bases from J, the gap between germline ends came to 13 bases. CDR3 sequence (DNA): TGTGCCAGCAGTTCCTCAGGGGTCTCACCCCTCCACTTT. Encoded protein: CASSSSGVSPLHF.

The CDR3 reads CASSLRWDRVVLNEQFF. CDR3 coding DNA: TGTGCCAGCAGCTTACGGTGGGACAGGGTCGTATTGAATGAGCAGTTCTTC. V and J are TRBV7-2 and TRBJ2-1; 9 bases are shared with TRBD1. CDR3 length: 17 residues. Per the germline V gene, CDR1 is SGHTA and CDR2 is FQGNSA. V was pared by 2 bases and J by 7 bases, with 12 bases of the junction left unmatched.

The chain has TRBV7-3 and TRBJ2-3; D unclear. V shed 4 bases and J shed 0 bases, with 5 bases lying between them. Germline-derived CDR1 and CDR2 are SGHTA and FQGTGA. This CDR3 comprises 13 residues. The CDR3 loop reads CASSSPSTDTQYF. The DNA of the CDR3 is TGTGCCAGCAGCTCCCCAAGCACAGATACGCAGTATTTT.

The J gene is TRBJ1-2, the V gene TRBV28; D is possibly TRBD1 (5 bases). There are 14 residues in the CDR3. V lost 3 bases to trimming and J lost 3 bases, with 11 bases between them. Germline CDR1 MDHEN, CDR2 SYDVKM. CDR3 protein: CASSFEDSDYGYTF. Written as DNA, the CDR3 is TGTGCCAGCAGTTTTGAAGACAGCGACTATGGCTACACCTTC.